The clone carrying this T cell receptor (beta chain) was seen a few times. Antigen unknown. Uncontrolled infection, other autoimmune disease, pregnancy and lactation each barred patients from inclusion. Using approximately 10 ml of fresh peripheral blood, PBMCs were prepared. Germline V CDR1 and CDR2: DFQATT, SNEGSKA (reference sequence). V shed 0 bases, J shed 9 bases, and the junction held 14 bases outside the gene matches. This CDR3 is built from 17 residues. This specimen belongs to a study of T cells in Graves' hyperthyroidism and ophthalmopathy. Study information: The initial diagnosis was the point when peripheral blood was collected, ahead of any treatment.

TCR beta CDR3 regions were amplified from RNA. A set of HTBI primers served as the primers for a first-round RT-PCR of the TCR CDR3. In TCRdb, the multiplex PCR reads were re-called with MiXCR into one record per CDR3 protein. The data hold 600,000 to 650,000 distinct CDR3 sequences, with around 21% observed a single time. Study outcomes and limitations: Within blood appeared most thyroid clonotypes that had expanded above 0.001.

The sequencing input was blood. The rearrangement links TRBV20-1 to TRBJ2-1; 10 nucleotides align to TRBD2. The sequence was collected from a young man with Graves' ophthalmopathy. CDR3 sequence reads: CSARDPRSGRAQGEQFF. In DNA, the CDR3 is TGCAGTGCTAGAGATCCTCGCAGCGGGAGGGCCCAGGGTGAGCAGTTCTTC.